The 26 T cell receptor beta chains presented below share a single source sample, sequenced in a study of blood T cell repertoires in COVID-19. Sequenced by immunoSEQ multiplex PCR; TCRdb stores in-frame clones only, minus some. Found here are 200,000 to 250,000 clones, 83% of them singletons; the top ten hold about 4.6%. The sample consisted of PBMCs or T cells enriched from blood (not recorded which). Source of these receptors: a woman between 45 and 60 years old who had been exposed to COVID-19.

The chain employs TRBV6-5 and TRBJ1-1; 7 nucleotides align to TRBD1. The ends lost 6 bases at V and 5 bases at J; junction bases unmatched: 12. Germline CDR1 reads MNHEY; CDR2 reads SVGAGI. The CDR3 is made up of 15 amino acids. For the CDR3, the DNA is TGTGCCAGCAGGGGGTTAACAGGGGTAGGGACTGAAGCTTTCTTT. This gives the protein CASRGLTGVGTEAFF.

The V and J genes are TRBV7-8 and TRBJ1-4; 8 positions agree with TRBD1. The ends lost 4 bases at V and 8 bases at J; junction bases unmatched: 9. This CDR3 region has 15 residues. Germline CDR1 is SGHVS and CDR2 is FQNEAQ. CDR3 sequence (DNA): TGTGCCAGCAGCTCTGGGACAGGCCGTCGGGAAAAACTGTTTTTT. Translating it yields CASSSGTGRREKLFF.

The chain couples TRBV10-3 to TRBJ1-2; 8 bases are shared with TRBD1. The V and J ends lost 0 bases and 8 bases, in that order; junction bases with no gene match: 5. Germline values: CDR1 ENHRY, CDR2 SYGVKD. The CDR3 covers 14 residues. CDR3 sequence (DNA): TGTGCCATCAGTGAGTCCGGGACAGGTGGAGGCTACACCTTC. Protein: CAISESGTGGGYTF.

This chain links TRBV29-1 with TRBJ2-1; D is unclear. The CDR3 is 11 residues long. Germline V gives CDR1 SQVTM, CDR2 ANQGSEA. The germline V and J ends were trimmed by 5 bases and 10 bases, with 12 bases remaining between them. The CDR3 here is CSVQEQPEQFF. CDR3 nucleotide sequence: TGCAGCGTTCAGGAACAACCAGAGCAGTTCTTC.

For the CDR3, the DNA is TGCGCCAGCAGTGAAATCGTAGGGACAGGTACTTATGGCTACACCTTC. As protein: CASSEIVGTGTYGYTF. V usage is TRBV10-2 and J usage is TRBJ1-2; 8 nucleotides line up with TRBD1. The V gene's germline CDR1 is WSHSY and CDR2 SAAADI. CDR3 length equals 16 residues. Losses at the gene ends were 3 bases for V and 5 bases for J; bases not matched to a gene: 11.

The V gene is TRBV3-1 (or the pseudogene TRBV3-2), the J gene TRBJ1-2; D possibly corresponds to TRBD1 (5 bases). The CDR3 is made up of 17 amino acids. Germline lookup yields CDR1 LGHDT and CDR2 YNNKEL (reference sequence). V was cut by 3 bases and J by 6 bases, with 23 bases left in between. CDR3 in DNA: TGTGCCAGCAGCCACGCCACGGGAGGGGTTGGAAGTAATGGCTACACCTTC. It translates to CASSHATGGVGSNGYTF.

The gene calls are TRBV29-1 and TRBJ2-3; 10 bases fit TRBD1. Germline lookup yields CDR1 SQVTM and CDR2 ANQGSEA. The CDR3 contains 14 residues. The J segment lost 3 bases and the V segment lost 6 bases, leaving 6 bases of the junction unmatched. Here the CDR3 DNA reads TGCAGCGTGGCCGGGACAGGGGAGACAGATACGCAGTATTTT. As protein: CSVAGTGETDTQYF.

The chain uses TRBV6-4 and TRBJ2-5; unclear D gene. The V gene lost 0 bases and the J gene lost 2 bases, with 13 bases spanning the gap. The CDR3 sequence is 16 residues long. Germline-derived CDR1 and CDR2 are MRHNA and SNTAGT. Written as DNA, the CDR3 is TGTGCCAGCAGTGACTCCCCCCAGCGCGAGCAAGAGACCCAGTACTTC. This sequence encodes CASSDSPQREQETQYF.

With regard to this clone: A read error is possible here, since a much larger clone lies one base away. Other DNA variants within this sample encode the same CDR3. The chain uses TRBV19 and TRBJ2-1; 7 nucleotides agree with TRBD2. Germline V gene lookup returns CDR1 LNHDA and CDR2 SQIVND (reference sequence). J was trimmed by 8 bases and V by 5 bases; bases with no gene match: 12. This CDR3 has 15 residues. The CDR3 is CASSLGGSSSHEQFF. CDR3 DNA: TGTGCCAGTAGTTTGGGGGGGTCAAGCTCTCATGAGCAGTTCTTC.

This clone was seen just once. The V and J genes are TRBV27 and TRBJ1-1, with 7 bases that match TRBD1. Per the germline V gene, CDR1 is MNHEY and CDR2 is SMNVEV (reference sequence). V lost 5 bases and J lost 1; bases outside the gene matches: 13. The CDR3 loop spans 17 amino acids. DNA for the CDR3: TGTGCCAGCAGTGCTATTGGGCCCACAGGGGCGAACACTGAAGCTTTCTTT. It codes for CASSAIGPTGANTEAFF.

The CDR3 here is CASSVSGGRSNQPQHF. The CDR3 coding sequence is TGTGCCAGCAGTGTGAGCGGGGGAAGAAGCAATCAGCCCCAGCATTTT. This chain connects TRBV6-1 to TRBJ1-5; TRBD1 is a possible D gene (5 bases). There are 16 residues in the CDR3. Germline V CDR1 and CDR2: MNHNS, SASEGT. V lost 4 bases to trimming and J lost 1 base, with 14 bases between them.

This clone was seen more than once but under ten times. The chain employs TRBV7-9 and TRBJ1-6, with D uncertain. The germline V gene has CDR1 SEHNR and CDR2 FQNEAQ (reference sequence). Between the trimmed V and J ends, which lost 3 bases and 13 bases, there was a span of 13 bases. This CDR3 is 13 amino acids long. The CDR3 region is CASSFDLTHPLHF. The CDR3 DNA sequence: TGTGCCAGCAGCTTCGATCTAACTCACCCCCTCCACTTT.

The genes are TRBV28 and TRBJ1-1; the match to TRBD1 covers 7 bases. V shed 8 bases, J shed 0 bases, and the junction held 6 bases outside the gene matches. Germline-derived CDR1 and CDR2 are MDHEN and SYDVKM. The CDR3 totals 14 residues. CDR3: CASLPGQMNTEAFF. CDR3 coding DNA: TGTGCCAGCTTACCGGGACAGATGAACACTGAAGCTTTCTTT. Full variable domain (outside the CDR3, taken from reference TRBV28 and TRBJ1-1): DVKVTQSSRYLVKRTGEKVFLECVQDMDHENMFWYRQDPGLGLRLIYFSYDVKMKEKGDIPEGYSVSREKKERFSLILESASTNQTSMYLCASLPGQMNTEAFFGQGTRLTVV.

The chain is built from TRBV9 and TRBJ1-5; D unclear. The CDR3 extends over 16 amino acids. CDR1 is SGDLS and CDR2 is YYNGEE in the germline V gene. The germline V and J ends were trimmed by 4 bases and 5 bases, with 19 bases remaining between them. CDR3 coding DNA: TGTGCCAGCAGCCCCCACGGGTCGACCAATGATCAGCCCCAGCATTTT. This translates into CASSPHGSTNDQPQHF.

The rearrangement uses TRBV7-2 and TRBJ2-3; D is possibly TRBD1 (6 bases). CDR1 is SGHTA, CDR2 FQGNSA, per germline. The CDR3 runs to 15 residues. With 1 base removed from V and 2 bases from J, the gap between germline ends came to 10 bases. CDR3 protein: CASSLGGGITDTQYF. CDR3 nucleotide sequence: TGTGCCAGCAGCTTAGGAGGGGGTATCACAGATACGCAGTATTTT.

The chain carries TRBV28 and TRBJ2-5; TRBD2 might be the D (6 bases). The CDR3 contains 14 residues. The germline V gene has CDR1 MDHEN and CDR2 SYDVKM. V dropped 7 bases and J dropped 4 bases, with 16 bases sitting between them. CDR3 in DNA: TGTGCCAGCATACGTCGGGGGAAGGGAGAGACCCAGTACTTC. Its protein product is CASIRRGKGETQYF.

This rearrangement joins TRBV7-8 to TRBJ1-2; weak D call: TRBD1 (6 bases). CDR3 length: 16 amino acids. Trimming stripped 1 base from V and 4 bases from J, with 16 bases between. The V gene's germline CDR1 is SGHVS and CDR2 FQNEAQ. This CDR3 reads CASSLGAVGAIYGYTF. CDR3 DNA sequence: TGTGCCAGCAGCTTAGGGGCGGTGGGGGCTATCTATGGCTACACCTTC.

DNA of the CDR3: TGTGCCAGCCGGAACACTGAAGCTTTCTTT. Translating it yields CASRNTEAFF. V is TRBV2 and J is TRBJ1-1; D call uncertain. Trimming shortened V by 8 bases and J by 1 base, and 2 bases separated the two germline ends. Germline-derived CDR1 and CDR2 are SNHLY and FYNNEI. The length of the CDR3 is 10 residues. The full variable domain, in which reference TRBV2 and TRBJ1-1 provide the parts outside the CDR3, is EPEVTQTPSHQVTQMGQEVILRCVPISNHLYFYWYRQILGQKVEFLVSFYNNEISEKSEIFDDQFSVERPDGSNFTLKIRSTKLEDSAMYFCASRNTEAFFGQGTRLTVV.

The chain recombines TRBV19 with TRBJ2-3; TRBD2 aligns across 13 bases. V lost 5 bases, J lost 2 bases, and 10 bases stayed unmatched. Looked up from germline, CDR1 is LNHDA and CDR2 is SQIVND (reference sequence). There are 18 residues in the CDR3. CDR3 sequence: CASSSLPGTSGATDTQYF. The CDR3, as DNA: TGTGCCAGTAGTTCCTTACCCGGGACTAGCGGGGCCACAGATACGCAGTATTTT.

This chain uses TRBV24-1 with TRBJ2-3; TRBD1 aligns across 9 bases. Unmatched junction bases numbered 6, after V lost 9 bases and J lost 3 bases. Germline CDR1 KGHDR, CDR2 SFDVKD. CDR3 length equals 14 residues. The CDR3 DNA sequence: TGTGCCACCGGGGGGGACAGGGTAACAGATACGCAGTATTTT. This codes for CATGGDRVTDTQYF.

The CDR3 spells CSAESPAGGPGELFF. The CDR3 bases are TGCAGCGCCGAGAGCCCAGCGGGGGGGCCCGGGGAGCTGTTTTTT. The chain couples TRBV29-1 to TRBJ2-2; 10 nucleotides line up with TRBD2. Per germline, CDR1 SQVTM and CDR2 ANQGSEA. The ends lost 7 bases at V and 6 bases at J; junction bases unmatched: 11. The CDR3 totals 15 residues.

The chain's CDR3 is CASSAGNTEAFF. DNA for the CDR3: TGTGCCAGCAGCGCAGGGAACACTGAAGCTTTCTTT. This chain uses TRBV9 with TRBJ1-1; D not certain. Deletions cut 3 bases from V and 1 base from J, with 4 bases between. Germline assignment: CDR1 SGDLS and CDR2 YYNGEE. The CDR3 covers 12 residues.

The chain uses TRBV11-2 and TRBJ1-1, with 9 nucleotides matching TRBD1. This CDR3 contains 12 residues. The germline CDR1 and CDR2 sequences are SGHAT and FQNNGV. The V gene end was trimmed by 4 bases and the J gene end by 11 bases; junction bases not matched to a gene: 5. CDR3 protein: CASSWGQGSAFF. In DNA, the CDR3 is TGTGCCAGCAGCTGGGGACAGGGCAGCGCTTTCTTT.

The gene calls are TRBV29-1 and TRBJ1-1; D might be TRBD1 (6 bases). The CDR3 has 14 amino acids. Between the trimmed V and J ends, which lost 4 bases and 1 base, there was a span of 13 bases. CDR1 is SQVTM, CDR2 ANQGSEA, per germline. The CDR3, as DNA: TGCAGCGTTGGCGGGGGCCTGGGGAACACTGAAGCTTTCTTT. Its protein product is CSVGGGLGNTEAFF.

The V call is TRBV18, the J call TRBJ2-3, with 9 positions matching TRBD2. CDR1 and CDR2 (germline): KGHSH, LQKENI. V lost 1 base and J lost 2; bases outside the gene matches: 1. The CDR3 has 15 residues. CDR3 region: CASSPLAGDTDTQYF. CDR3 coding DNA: TGTGCCAGCTCACCACTAGCGGGGGACACAGATACGCAGTATTTT.

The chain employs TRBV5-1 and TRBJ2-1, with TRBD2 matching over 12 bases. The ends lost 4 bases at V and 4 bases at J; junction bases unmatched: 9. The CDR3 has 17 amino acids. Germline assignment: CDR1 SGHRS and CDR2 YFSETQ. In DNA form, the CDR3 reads TGCGCCAGCAGCAGCTCTAGCGGGGGGGCCGGTTACAATGAGCAGTTCTTC. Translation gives CASSSSSGGAGYNEQFF.